This T cell receptor (beta chain) was identified during a study of T cell responses to AZD1222 COVID-19 vaccine. CDR3 length: 15 residues. Germline CDR1 and CDR2: SGHDT and YYEEEE. V lost 0 bases to trimming and J lost 7 bases, with 16 bases between them. Some clones are missing from TCRdb's copy, which holds only in-frame ones; the method was immunoSEQ multiplex PCR. The sample yields more than 85,000 clones, less than 95% seen once. The J gene is TRBJ1-2, the V gene TRBV5-6; unclear D gene. The sequences come from peripheral blood, collected 28 days after the second AZD1222 dose. This TCR came from an adult who received the AZD1222 COVID-19 vaccine. CDR3 region: CASSLVGRILSGYTF. The CDR3 bases are TGTGCCAGCAGCTTGGTAGGCAGGATATTGAGTGGCTACACCTTC.